A selection of T cell receptor beta chains follows, all from one sample in a study of beta chain features in type 1 diabetes. Sequenced by immunoSEQ multiplex PCR; TCRdb stores in-frame clones only, minus some. The table has just over 600,000 clones, 15% to 18% seen once. Sequenced: naive CD4+ T cells from blood. The receptors come from a man between 18 and 35 years old in good health. The CDR3 runs from the conserved cysteine through the conserved F or W. A D gene is named only where the DNA matches it firmly. Part of the rows lack a size; the others show once, few, many or a class for expanded clones.

J gene,clone size,V gene,D gene,CDR3 DNA,CDR3 protein
TRBJ2-5,few,TRBV7-9,-,TGTGCCAGCCGACTCGCTTTGGGGGAGACCCAGTACTTC,CASRLALGETQYF
TRBJ1-2,-,TRBV6-9,-,TGTGCCAGCAGACCCACGGGGGACTATGGCTACACCTTC,CASRPTGDYGYTF
TRBJ2-1,-,TRBV7-2,-,TGTGCCAGCAGCTTAGCGCTAAGGGCAGGTGAGCAGTTCTTC,CASSLALRAGEQFF
TRBJ2-4,-,TRBV19,-,TGTGCCAGTACCCGGGGTGATATAGCCAAAAACATTCAGTACTTC,CASTRGDIAKNIQYF
TRBJ2-1,-,TRBV7-7,TRBD2,TGTGCCAGCAGTCTCGGGGCGGGAGGTAATGAGCAGTTCTTC,CASSLGAGGNEQFF
TRBJ2-5,few,TRBV6-6,TRBD1,TGTGCCAGCAGTTCACCGACAGGGAGAGAGACCCAGTACTTC,CASSSPTGRETQYF
TRBJ2-3,few,TRBV9,TRBD2,TGTGCCAGCAGCGTCTCTAGCGGGAGAGGTACAGATACGCAGTATTTT,CASSVSSGRGTDTQYF
TRBJ2-3,-,TRBV4-3,TRBD2,TGCGCCAGCAGCCAAGATGGAGGACTAGCGGCTAGCACAGATACGCAGTATTTT,CASSQDGGLAASTDTQYF
TRBJ1-1,-,TRBV5-1,TRBD1,TGCGCCAGCAGCCCGGACAGGGGGATCACTGAAGCTTTCTTT,CASSPDRGITEAFF
TRBJ2-3,-,TRBV14,-,TGTGCCAGCAGAGGGGGGCAGGGAAGCACAGATACGCAGTATTTT,CASRGGQGSTDTQYF
TRBJ2-3,-,TRBV5-1,TRBD2,TGCGCCAGCAGCTTGGTTCCTAGCGGGAAGGCAGATACGCAGTATTTT,CASSLVPSGKADTQYF
TRBJ1-4,once,TRBV6-1,-,TGTGCCAGCTCCCGACAGGCAACTAATGAAAAACTGTTTTTT,CASSRQATNEKLFF
TRBJ2-3,few,TRBV9,TRBD1,TGTGCCAGCAGCATGGGACAGGGGGCGTCAGATACGCAGTATTTT,CASSMGQGASDTQYF
TRBJ2-7,-,TRBV28,TRBD1,TGTGCCAGCAGGCTTACAGGGGGCTCCTACGAGCAGTACTTC,CASRLTGGSYEQYF
TRBJ2-1,-,TRBV5-1,-,TGCGCCAGCAGCTTACCCGGGAACTACAATGAGCAGTTCTTC,CASSLPGNYNEQFF
TRBJ1-5,few,TRBV19,TRBD1,TGTGCCAGTAGTAAGACAGGGCGGGAGGCTCAGCCCCAGCATTTT,CASSKTGREAQPQHF
TRBJ2-7,-,TRBV9,-,TGTGCCAGCAGCGTAGGAGAATCCCTAACCTACGAGCAGTACTTC,CASSVGESLTYEQYF
TRBJ1-2,-,TRBV5-6,TRBD1,TGTGCCAGCAGCTTCCGGGACAGCTCTCCCTATGGCTACACCTTC,CASSFRDSSPYGYTF